The 26 T cell receptor beta chains presented below share a single source sample, sequenced in a study of technical replicates of blood from a few donors. Clones were sequenced by immunoSEQ multiplex PCR, and TCRdb holds only the in-frame ones, with some missing. The data contain about 90,000 clones, around 93% of them singletons. Sequenced: T cells isolated from PBMCs. These TCRs come from a human donor in good health.

The rearrangement uses TRBV4-1 and TRBJ2-2; no clear D. The germline V gene has CDR1 MGHRA and CDR2 YSYEKL. The V gene lost 2 bases and the J gene lost 5 bases, with 6 bases spanning the gap. The CDR3 extends over 13 amino acids. Here the CDR3 reads CASSQLRTGELFF. CDR3 in DNA: TGCGCCAGCAGCCAACTCAGGACCGGGGAGCTGTTTTTT.

The V call is TRBV2, the J call TRBJ2-1, with 8 bases matching TRBD2. Germline V lookup: CDR1 SNHLY, CDR2 FYNNEI. This CDR3 region has 12 residues. Trimming removed 7 bases from V and 8 bases from J; junction bases left unmatched: 4. The CDR3 reads CASIAGGDEQFF. In DNA form, the CDR3 reads TGTGCCAGCATCGCCGGGGGGGATGAGCAGTTCTTC.

The chain is built from TRBV2 and TRBJ1-1; a possible D gene is TRBD1 (6 bases). Germline V gives CDR1 SNHLY, CDR2 FYNNEI. Between the trimmed V and J ends, which lost 9 bases and 0 bases, there was a span of 17 bases. CDR3 size: 15 residues. CDR3 DNA sequence: TGTGCCAGAAGGATCTGGACAGCCCTGAACACTGAAGCTTTCTTT. Translated: CARRIWTALNTEAFF. The variable domain in full, completed from reference TRBV2 and TRBJ1-1, reads EPEVTQTPSHQVTQMGQEVILRCVPISNHLYFYWYRQILGQKVEFLVSFYNNEISEKSEIFDDQFSVERPDGSNFTLKIRSTKLEDSAMYFCARRIWTALNTEAFFGQGTRLTVV.

The V call is TRBV5-4, the J call TRBJ2-3, with 9 bases that match TRBD1. The CDR3 spans 14 residues. Germline CDR1 SGHNT, CDR2 YYREEE (reference sequence). J lost 7 bases, V lost 2 bases, and 5 bases had no gene match. The CDR3 nucleotides are TGTGCCAGCAGCTTTACAGGGGGCGAGCATACGCAGTATTTT. It specifies CASSFTGGEHTQYF. Complete variable domain (other parts from reference TRBV5-4 and TRBJ2-3): ETGVTQSPTHLIKTRGQQVTLRCSSQSGHNTVSWYQQALGQGPQFIFQYYREEENGRGNFPPRFSGLQFPNYSSELNVNALELDDSALYLCASSFTGGEHTQYFGPGTRLTVL.

This chain connects TRBV14 to TRBJ1-3, with D hard to call. Trimming pared 2 bases from V and 2 bases from J, leaving 10 bases between. There are 15 residues in the CDR3. Germline-derived CDR1 and CDR2 are SGHDN and FVKESK. CDR3 nucleotides: TGTGCCAGCAGCCAATACCGGGGTGCTGGAAACACCATATATTTT. Residues: CASSQYRGAGNTIYF.

The chain employs TRBV4-1 and TRBJ2-7; TRBD2 is a possible D gene (6 bases). This CDR3 has 15 residues. V was trimmed by 3 bases and J by 3 bases, leaving 15 bases between them. Per the germline V gene, CDR1 is MGHRA and CDR2 is YSYEKL. CDR3 in amino acids: CASSQGPRGGYEQYF. In nucleotides, the CDR3 is TGCGCCAGCAGCCAGGGACCGAGGGGAGGCTACGAGCAGTACTTC.

The CDR3 loop is CASRSTGGNTDTQYF. The CDR3 DNA reads TGCGCCAGCAGATCGACAGGGGGAAACACAGATACGCAGTATTTT. This chain joins TRBV5-1 and TRBJ2-3; TRBD1 matches at 9 bases. Germline assignment: CDR1 SGHRS and CDR2 YFSETQ. V gave up 5 bases and J gave up 2 bases; unmatched junction bases: 6. CDR3 length: 15 amino acids. The full variable domain, in which reference TRBV5-1 and TRBJ2-3 provide the parts outside the CDR3, is KAGVTQTPRYLIKTRGQQVTLSCSPISGHRSVSWYQQTPGQGLQFLFEYFSETQRNKGNFPGRFSGRQFSNSRSEMNVSTLELGDSALYLCASRSTGGNTDTQYFGPGTRLTVL.

This clone was observed once. This chain connects TRBV9 to TRBJ1-1; weak D call: TRBD1 (5 bases). The CDR3 is 14 amino acids. Germline-derived CDR1 and CDR2 are SGDLS and YYNGEE. Trimming cost V 3 bases and J 4 bases, with 13 bases left between them. CDR3 DNA sequence: TGTGCCAGCAGCGCCGCGGGGGTTCCCACTGAAGCTTTCTTT. Translated: CASSAAGVPTEAFF.

V and J are TRBV5-4 and TRBJ2-2; 10 nucleotides agree with TRBD2. This CDR3 comprises 16 residues. Looked up from germline, CDR1 is SGHNT and CDR2 is YYREEE (reference sequence). With 0 bases clipped from V and 4 bases from J, the junction kept 3 bases outside the gene matches. In DNA form, the CDR3 reads TGTGCCAGCAGCTTGGTTAGCGGGAGGACCACCGGGGAGCTGTTTTTT. This codes for CASSLVSGRTTGELFF.

This chain connects TRBV28 to TRBJ2-1; the match to TRBD1 covers 9 bases. Trimming at V came to 11 bases and at J to 7 bases, leaving 12 bases not matched to a gene. The CDR3 covers 14 residues. Germline V gene lookup returns CDR1 MDHEN and CDR2 SYDVKM. CDR3 in DNA: TGTGCCTCCCAGCCGGGGGACAGGGCGAATGAGCAGTTCTTC. Translated, it gives CASQPGDRANEQFF.

The chain links TRBV29-1 to TRBJ2-1, with a possible D match to TRBD1 (5 bases). Trimming shortened V by 1 base and J by 5 bases, and 9 bases separated the two germline ends. This CDR3 contains 13 residues. The germline V gene encodes CDR1 SQVTM and CDR2 ANQGSEA. This CDR3 reads CSVEGGANNEQFF. The DNA of the CDR3 is TGCAGCGTTGAAGGTGGGGCCAACAATGAGCAGTTCTTC.

The V and J genes are TRBV11-3 and TRBJ1-1; D may be TRBD1 (5 bases). V was pared by 5 bases and J by 3 bases, with 19 bases between. The CDR3 loop spans 16 amino acids. Germline V gene sequence: CDR1 SGHNT, CDR2 YENEEA. This chain's CDR3 is CASSRWGRAEDTEAFF. The CDR3 DNA follows: TGTGCCAGCAGCCGCTGGGGGAGGGCGGAAGACACTGAAGCTTTCTTT.

This clone has just one count. The chain combines TRBV19 with TRBJ2-1; the match to TRBD2 covers 8 bases. Germline CDR1 LNHDA, CDR2 SQIVND (reference sequence). J was trimmed by 1 base and V by 5 bases; bases with no gene match: 10. The CDR3 totals 17 residues. CDR3 protein: CASSPRPGGVSYNEQFF. The DNA of the CDR3 is TGTGCCAGTAGTCCCCGTCCGGGGGGGGTTTCCTACAATGAGCAGTTCTTC.

The rearrangement joins TRBV10-1 to TRBJ2-3; 8 positions match TRBD2. This CDR3 region has 19 residues. The V and J ends lost 2 bases and 6 bases, in that order; junction bases with no gene match: 19. Germline CDR1 is WNHNN and CDR2 is SYGVQD (reference sequence). The chain's CDR3 is CASSEVPGRAGVEGDTQYF. The DNA of the CDR3 is TGCGCCAGCAGTGAGGTCCCGGGCCGAGCGGGGGTAGAAGGGGATACGCAGTATTTT.

The chain is built from TRBV5-6 and TRBJ1-5, with 9 positions matching TRBD1. J was trimmed by 6 bases and V by 4 bases; bases with no gene match: 5. This CDR3 is built from 14 residues. Germline V gene lookup returns CDR1 SGHDT and CDR2 YYEEEE. For the CDR3, the DNA is TGTGCCAGCAGCGCGGACAGGGGTAGTCAGCCCCAGCATTTT. This codes for CASSADRGSQPQHF.

In this sample, this clone turned up a few times. DNA of the CDR3: TGTGCCAGCAGCTCTGAGACAGGCTCCATGAACACTGAAGCTTTCTTT. Its translation is CASSSETGSMNTEAFF. The V gene is TRBV7-9, the J gene TRBJ1-1; tentatively, D is TRBD1 (6 bases). This CDR3 has 16 amino acids. Germline V lookup: CDR1 SEHNR, CDR2 FQNEAQ (reference sequence). The V end was cut by 4 bases, the J end by 0 bases, with 15 bases between.

The CDR3 DNA sequence: TGTGCCATCAGCCCAGAGGAGGGTGTCGAGCAGTACTTC. Encoded protein: CAISPEEGVEQYF. This rearrangement joins TRBV10-3 to TRBJ2-7, with D possibly being TRBD2 (6 bases). CDR3 length: 13 amino acids. Germline V lookup: CDR1 ENHRY, CDR2 SYGVKD. Trimming removed 6 bases from V and 6 bases from J, with 15 bases in between.

V and J are TRBV19 and TRBJ1-2, with a possible D match to TRBD1 (5 bases). Germline V CDR1 and CDR2: LNHDA, SQIVND (reference sequence). V lost 6 bases, J lost 6 bases, and 8 bases lay in between. This CDR3 contains 11 residues. DNA for the CDR3: TGTGCCAGTAGCGGCAGGGATGGCTACACCTTC. This sequence encodes CASSGRDGYTF.

In this sample, this clone turned up once. The rearrangement links TRBV10-1 to TRBJ2-1; 8 bases map to TRBD1. CDR1 is WNHNN, CDR2 SYGVQD, per germline (reference sequence). Unmatched junction bases numbered 5, after V lost 6 bases and J lost 4 bases. The CDR3 is 14 residues long. The CDR3 DNA reads as TGCGCCAGCAGCCCGGGACAGGTTTACAATGAGCAGTTCTTC. Its translation: CASSPGQVYNEQFF.

CDR3 DNA sequence: TGCGCCAGCAGCCGAAATGAGGGGGCCCCCGAGGACACTGAAGCTTTCTTT. Encoded protein: CASSRNEGAPEDTEAFF. The chain recombines TRBV4-1 with TRBJ1-1; TRBD1 matches at 7 bases. Per germline, CDR1 MGHRA and CDR2 YSYEKL. The CDR3 is made up of 17 amino acids. Trimming removed 4 bases from V and 3 bases from J; junction bases left unmatched: 14.

This chain uses TRBV11-3 with TRBJ2-1; 7 bases agree with TRBD1. This CDR3 has 15 amino acids. Trimming removed 7 bases from V and 1 base from J; junction bases left unmatched: 7. In germline, CDR1 is SGHNT, CDR2 YENEEA. In DNA form, the CDR3 reads TGTGCCAGCACCCTCTTCAGGGGGTCCTACAATGAGCAGTTCTTC. It is translated as CASTLFRGSYNEQFF.

The chain combines TRBV27 with TRBJ2-5; the match to TRBD2 covers 11 bases. The CDR3 has 17 residues. Germline V gives CDR1 MNHEY, CDR2 SMNVEV (reference sequence). J gave up 1 base and V 4 bases, and 8 bases lay outside the gene matches. CDR3 region: CASSSHLAGGPQETQYF. The DNA of the CDR3 is TGTGCCAGCAGTTCCCATTTAGCGGGAGGGCCCCAAGAGACCCAGTACTTC.

The chain links TRBV27 to TRBJ1-1; 8 bases are shared with TRBD1. There are 16 residues in the CDR3. V lost 1 base to trimming and J lost 3 bases; unmatched junction nucleotides: 7. CDR1 and CDR2 (germline): MNHEY, SMNVEV (reference sequence). The CDR3 spells CASSLYPQGADTEAFF. Written as DNA, the CDR3 is TGTGCCAGCAGTTTATATCCCCAGGGGGCCGACACTGAAGCTTTCTTT.

The chain links TRBV6-5 to TRBJ1-3; 7 nucleotides line up with TRBD1. The germline gives CDR1 MNHEY, CDR2 SVGAGI. J lost 2 bases, V lost 6 bases, and 7 bases had no gene match. The CDR3 covers 15 residues. The CDR3 spells CASRNTGDAGNTIYF. DNA of the CDR3: TGTGCCAGCAGGAACACAGGGGACGCTGGAAACACCATATATTTT.

This sequence joins TRBV13 and TRBJ2-1; TRBD2 matches 7 bases. Trimming at V came to 6 bases and at J to 0 bases, leaving 5 bases not matched to a gene. CDR3 size: 15 residues. Germline V CDR1 and CDR2: PRHDT, FYEKMQ (reference sequence). The CDR3 nucleotides read TGTGCCAGCAGGGCTAGCGGAGGCTCCTACAATGAGCAGTTCTTC. Its protein is CASRASGGSYNEQFF.

The chain couples TRBV30 to TRBJ1-2; TRBD1 might be the D (6 bases). V gave up 0 bases and J gave up 4 bases, with 12 bases separating them. This CDR3 spans 14 amino acids. Germline CDR1 and CDR2: GTSNPN and SVGIG (reference sequence). CDR3: CAWSVGGAFYGYTF. The CDR3, as DNA: TGTGCCTGGAGTGTGGGGGGGGCCTTCTATGGCTACACCTTC.